The 20 T cell receptor beta chains reported below all come from one sample, sequenced in a study of blood T cells in healthy people across ages. Through a sample-barcoded 5' primer and a J-beta primer mix, a second PCR was run for roughly 6 to 11 cycles. A single record per CDR3 protein comes from TCRdb applying MiXCR to the 5' RACE reads. Among 500,000 to 650,000 distinct CDR3 sequences, 25% to 35% were seen once, and the ten largest hold approximately 3.6%. These data also formed part of another study, on T cells of mothers and their children.

What was sequenced was blood. The receptors stem from a boy aged 2 to 10 in good health.

The V and J genes are TRBV27 and TRBJ2-5; 8 bases line up with TRBD2. Judging by the DNA end, TRBJ2-7 fits better; the J call may be wrong. CDR1 and CDR2 from the germline V gene are MNHEY and SMNVEV (reference sequence). The CDR3 spans 16 residues. CDR3 bases: TGTGCCAGCAGTTTAGAAAGCGGGAGCACCTCCTACGAGCAGTACTTC. Amino acid sequence: CASSLESGSTSYEQYF.

The J gene is TRBJ2-3, the V gene TRBV6-4; 9 nucleotides agree with TRBD2. The length of the CDR3 is 15 residues. CDR1 and CDR2 (germline): MRHNA, SNTAGT. V was clipped by 6 bases and J by 0 bases; unmatched bases: 4. Here the CDR3 DNA reads TGTGCCAGCAGCGTCCTAGCGGGAAGCACAGATACGCAGTATTTT. Residues: CASSVLAGSTDTQYF.

This chain uses TRBV9 with TRBJ2-2, with TRBD1 identical over 8 bases. The CDR3 loop spans 16 amino acids. The germline gives CDR1 SGDLS, CDR2 YYNGEE. J lost 4 bases, V lost 3 bases, and 8 bases had no gene match. In DNA, the CDR3 is TGTGCCAGCAGCGCAGCAGGGGGCTCCAGCACCGGGGAGCTGTTTTTT. This gives the protein CASSAAGGSSTGELFF.

This clonotype turned up a few times. The chain employs TRBV10-3 and TRBJ1-1; 7 nucleotides match TRBD1. Germline CDR1 reads ENHRY; CDR2 reads SYGVKD. With 4 bases clipped from V and 11 bases from J, the junction kept 4 bases outside the gene matches. This CDR3 is built from 11 residues. The CDR3 region has the DNA TGTGCCATCAGTGGACAGGGCTGGGCTTTCTTT. It translates to CAISGQGWAFF.

The rearrangement joins TRBV7-9 to TRBJ2-3; D possibly corresponds to TRBD1 (5 bases). The CDR3 is 15 amino acids. V lost 4 bases to trimming and J lost 4 bases, with 15 bases between them. Germline CDR1 SEHNR, CDR2 FQNEAQ (reference sequence). Written as DNA, the CDR3 is TGTGCCAGCAGCTCCCAGGGAATCGGCCCAGATACGCAGTATTTT. It yields the protein CASSSQGIGPDTQYF. Using reference TRBV7-9 and TRBJ2-3 for the parts outside the CDR3, the full variable domain is DTGVSQNPRHKITKRGQNVTFRCDPISEHNRLYWYRQTLGQGPEFLTYFQNEAQLEKSRLLSDRFSAERPKGSFSTLEIQRTEQGDSAMYLCASSSQGIGPDTQYFGPGTRLTVL.

The genes are TRBV2 and TRBJ1-1, with D possibly matching TRBD1 (6 bases). CDR1 SNHLY and CDR2 FYNNEI come from the germline V gene. The CDR3 length is 14 residues. Trimming took off 10 bases at V and 1 base at J, with 16 bases between the two ends. In nucleotides, the CDR3 is TGTGCCACCAAGGGGGGCAGGGAGAACACTGAAGCTTTCTTT. Translating gives CATKGGRENTEAFF. The full variable domain, rest sourced from reference TRBV2 and TRBJ1-1, is EPEVTQTPSHQVTQMGQEVILRCVPISNHLYFYWYRQILGQKVEFLVSFYNNEISEKSEIFDDQFSVERPDGSNFTLKIRSTKLEDSAMYFCATKGGRENTEAFFGQGTRLTVV.

This clonotype was observed a few times. The chain uses TRBV12-3 or TRBV12-4 and TRBJ1-1; possible D gene TRBD1, 5 bases. The CDR3 covers 13 residues. Trimming left V 7 bases short and J 1 base short, with 10 bases between. The chain's CDR3 is CASTPGQNTEAFF. As DNA, the CDR3 is TGTGCCAGCACCCCAGGGCAGAACACTGAAGCTTTCTTT.

The chain recombines TRBV19 with TRBJ2-2, with D possibly being TRBD1 or TRBD2 (6 bases each). The germline V gene has CDR1 LNHDA and CDR2 SQIVND (reference sequence). The CDR3 is made up of 16 amino acids. Trimming cost V 7 bases and J 2 bases, with 17 bases left between them. The CDR3 DNA follows: TGTGCCAGTACCTACCAGAGGGGGGCTAACACCGGGGAGCTGTTTTTT. Translating gives CASTYQRGANTGELFF.

This clonotype was picked up one time. The chain couples TRBV7-2 to TRBJ1-6; D not resolved. The CDR3 covers 13 residues. V dropped 4 bases and J dropped 2 bases, with 3 bases sitting between them. Germline CDR1 is SGHTA and CDR2 is FQGNSA. This CDR3 reads CASSSAYNSPLHF. CDR3 in DNA: TGTGCCAGCAGCTCGGCCTATAATTCACCCCTCCACTTT.

This clonotype has only a few counts. The genes are TRBV4-3 and TRBJ2-1; D unresolved. Trimming cost V 6 bases and J 6 bases, with 18 bases left between them. In germline, CDR1 is LGHNA, CDR2 YSLEER. The CDR3 consists of 15 residues. The CDR3 DNA reads as TGCGCCAGCAGTGCAAGATCGGGTTTACGCAATGAGCAGTTCTTC. Its protein is CASSARSGLRNEQFF.

The chain joins TRBV7-2 to TRBJ1-6; 9 nucleotides agree with TRBD1. In germline, CDR1 is SGHTA, CDR2 FQGNSA. With V trimmed by 5 bases and J by 4 bases, 9 bases remained unmatched. The CDR3 extends over 17 amino acids. CDR3 protein: CASSVPGQGAYNSPLHF. The DNA for the CDR3 is TGTGCCAGCAGCGTACCGGGACAGGGAGCGTATAATTCACCCCTCCACTTT.

V gene TRBV6-5 combines with J gene TRBJ2-5; weak D call: TRBD1 (6 bases). Trimming stripped 8 bases from V and 4 bases from J, with 14 bases between. Germline CDR1 reads MNHEY; CDR2 reads SVGAGI. The CDR3 is 13 residues long. The CDR3 nucleotides read TGTGCCAGCGCCCCGGGGACAAGAGAGACCCAGTACTTC. This codes for CASAPGTRETQYF.

The rearrangement links TRBV6-2 or TRBV6-3 to TRBJ1-2; D unresolved. Trimming stripped 6 bases from V and 5 bases from J, with 25 bases between. This CDR3 contains 17 residues. CDR1 is MNHEY and CDR2 is SVGEGT in the germline V gene. The CDR3 DNA reads TGTGCCAGCAGACTCAGGAAGACCGTCCCCCCCAGTTATGGCTACACCTTC. Encoded protein: CASRLRKTVPPSYGYTF.

This clonotype has just a few counts. The CDR3: CASSLAPGNPRYF. CDR3 nucleotides: TGTGCCAGCAGCTTAGCGCCGGGCAATCCGAGGTACTTC. This chain connects TRBV7-2 to TRBJ2-7; D unclear. This CDR3 has 13 residues. Trimming cost V 0 bases and J 12 bases, with 15 bases left between them. Germline CDR1 and CDR2: SGHTA and FQGNSA. The complete variable domain, with remaining parts taken from reference TRBV7-2 and TRBJ2-7, reads GAGVSQSPSNKVTEKGKDVELRCDPISGHTALYWYRQSLGQGLEFLIYFQGNSAPDKSGLPSDRFSAERTGGSVSTLTIQRTQQEDSAVYLCASSLAPGNPRYFGPGTRLTVT.

This sequence joins TRBV7-2 and TRBJ1-2; no clear D gene. Germline V lookup: CDR1 SGHTA, CDR2 FQGNSA. The CDR3 consists of 17 residues. The germline V and J ends were trimmed by 1 base and 8 bases, with 23 bases remaining between them. The CDR3 DNA reads as TGTGCCAGCAGCTTAGGCCCCGGCCGGAGTTACGCGGGCGGCTACACCTTC. Translation gives CASSLGPGRSYAGGYTF.

On this clonotype: One end of the junction is discordant with germline, which a read error may explain. The CDR3 nucleotides are TGCAGTGCTAGAGATAACGAGGGACCGAACACTGAAGCTCTCTTT. Translating gives CSARDNEGPNTEALF. The J gene is TRBJ1-1, the V gene TRBV20-1; TRBD1 is a possible D gene (5 bases). Germline CDR1 is DFQATT and CDR2 is SNEGSKA (reference sequence). This CDR3 has 15 residues.

This clonotype was seen only a few times. The chain combines TRBV4-1 with TRBJ1-2, with D hard to call. Trimming took 0 bases from V and 6 from J, leaving 17 bases between them. There are 16 residues in the CDR3. Germline V gene data show CDR1 as MGHRA and CDR2 as YSYEKL. CDR3 DNA sequence: TGCGCCAGCAGCCAAGATATTGGAGAATCCGGGGATGGCTACACCTTC. Its protein is CASSQDIGESGDGYTF.

This clonotype was found a few times. The genes are TRBV29-1 and TRBJ1-2; 9 positions match TRBD1. Germline V gene lookup returns CDR1 SQVTM and CDR2 ANQGSEA. The CDR3 consists of 15 residues. Germline trimming cut 6 bases from V and 8 bases from J; bases unmatched to any gene: 16. As DNA, the CDR3 is TGCAGCGTAATTCAGCCGGGACAGGGCGTTGCAGGCTACACCTTC. This encodes CSVIQPGQGVAGYTF.

The chain is built from TRBV29-1 and TRBJ2-5; D ambiguous. Germline V gene sequence: CDR1 SQVTM, CDR2 ANQGSEA. V was clipped by 0 bases and J by 5 bases, with 7 bases between them. CDR3 length: 12 residues. CDR3 sequence (DNA): TGCAGCGTTGAAGAAAAAGGGGAGACCCAGTACTTC. The encoded protein is CSVEEKGETQYF.

The rearrangement uses TRBV6-2 or TRBV6-3 and TRBJ2-7; the match to TRBD2 covers 13 bases. The V gene's germline CDR1 is MNHEY and CDR2 SVGEGT. Losses at the gene ends were 2 bases for V and 3 bases for J; bases not matched to a gene: 1. This CDR3 has 15 residues. The CDR3 region has the DNA TGTGCCAGCAGTTACCGGACTAGCGGGGGCTACGAGCAGTACTTC. Its protein is CASSYRTSGGYEQYF.